Following are 10 T cell receptor beta chains from one sample sequenced in a study of Ad26.COV2.S vaccination and SARS-CoV-2 variants. The treatment: roughly 18 received Ad26.COV2.S at low or high dose, single or two shots; several received placebo; per-sample allocation not given. Samples analyzed were those drawn on day 63 after the first vaccine or placebo injection. The table came from immunoSEQ multiplex PCR; TCRdb's copy has only in-frame clones and leaves some out. The repertoire has hundreds of thousands of clones, roughly 84% of them found once; the top ten carry roughly 3.1%. The source was peripheral blood, collected in a trial of Ad26.COV2.S vaccine versus placebo. These receptors originate from a person aged 18-60 years who received the Ad26.COV2.S COVID-19 vaccine or a placebo.

V is TRBV19 and J is TRBJ1-1; perhaps TRBD1 as D (5 bases). Germline values: CDR1 LNHDA, CDR2 SQIVND (reference sequence). The CDR3 has 12 amino acids. Trimming took off 10 bases at V and 6 bases at J, with 15 bases between the two ends. As DNA, the CDR3 is TGTGCCACCTCGACCAGGGACTCTGAAGCTTTCTTT. Protein product: CATSTRDSEAFF.

V gene TRBV6-1 combines with J gene TRBJ1-5, with no clear D. Looked up from germline, CDR1 is MNHNS and CDR2 is SASEGT. The V end lost 1 base, the J end lost 4 bases, and 11 bases lay between the germline ends. This CDR3 spans 15 amino acids. The CDR3 DNA is TGTGCCAGCAGTGAAGTGCAGATGCCTAATCAGCCCCAGCATTTT. It translates to CASSEVQMPNQPQHF.

The rearrangement uses TRBV4-1 and TRBJ1-3; D not resolved. With 1 base removed from V and 2 bases from J, the gap between germline ends came to 15 bases. Germline values: CDR1 MGHRA, CDR2 YSYEKL. This CDR3 comprises 17 residues. The CDR3 coding sequence is TGCGCCAGCAGCCAAGGCCTTCTCCATTCTGCTGGAAACACCATATATTTT. This encodes CASSQGLLHSAGNTIYF.

V is TRBV25-1 and J is TRBJ2-5; 12 bases line up with TRBD2. V was clipped by 1 base and J by 2 bases; unmatched bases: 5. The germline CDR1 and CDR2 sequences are MGHDK and SYGVNS. The CDR3 extends over 17 amino acids. Here the CDR3 reads CASSESVTSGGQETQYF. CDR3 coding DNA: TGTGCCAGCAGTGAATCGGTGACTAGCGGGGGACAAGAGACCCAGTACTTC. The whole variable domain, remainder taken from reference TRBV25-1 and TRBJ2-5, is EADIYQTPRYLVIGTGKKITLECSQTMGHDKMYWYQQDPGMELHLIHYSYGVNSTEKGDLSSESTVSRIRTEHFPLTLESARPSHTSQYLCASSESVTSGGQETQYFGPGTRLLVL.

The chain recombines TRBV5-1 with TRBJ1-3, with 7 bases matching TRBD1. Germline CDR1 is SGHRS and CDR2 is YFSETQ. The junction had 10 bases not matched to a gene; V was cut back by 4 bases and J by 0 bases. The CDR3 is 17 residues long. The CDR3 DNA reads TGCGCCAGCAGCCTACTGACAGGGATGAGCTCTGGAAACACCATATATTTT. This translates into CASSLLTGMSSGNTIYF.

About this clone: In the same sample, other DNA sequences code for this CDR3. The rearrangement uses TRBV3-1 (or the pseudogene TRBV3-2) and TRBJ2-7; D is uncertain. With 3 bases removed from V and 1 base from J, the gap between germline ends came to 4 bases. CDR1 is LGHDT and CDR2 is YNNKEL in the germline V gene (reference sequence). This CDR3 is built from 12 residues. This CDR3 is CASSQVSYEQYF. As DNA, the CDR3 is TGTGCCAGCAGCCAGGTATCCTACGAGCAGTACTTC.

This chain uses TRBV4-1 with TRBJ2-1; D is uncertain. Germline CDR1 and CDR2: MGHRA and YSYEKL. The V end was cut by 0 bases, the J end by 6 bases, with 6 bases between. The CDR3 extends over 13 amino acids. CDR3 residues: CASSQDPLNEQFF. CDR3 sequence (DNA): TGCGCCAGCAGCCAAGATCCGCTCAATGAGCAGTTCTTC.

The V and J genes are TRBV5-5 and TRBJ1-1, with 7 bases fitting TRBD1. The length of the CDR3 is 13 residues. Germline CDR1 and CDR2: SGHKS and YYEKEE (reference sequence). V was pared by 4 bases and J by 6 bases, with 6 bases of the junction left unmatched. For the CDR3, the DNA is TGTGCCAGCAGCCAGGGACAGTCTCCTGAAGCTTTCTTT. As protein: CASSQGQSPEAFF. The whole variable domain, filled in from reference TRBV5-5 and TRBJ1-1, reads DAGVTQSPTHLIKTRGQQVTLRCSPISGHKSVSWYQQVLGQGPQFIFQYYEKEERGRGNFPDRFSARQFPNYSSELNVNALLLGDSALYLCASSQGQSPEAFFGQGTRLTVV.

There are a few counts of this clone. CDR3 bases: TGTGCCAGCAGCCTAGACAGGGGGCGGACTGAAGCTTTCTTT. This translates into CASSLDRGRTEAFF. The chain has TRBV3-1 (or the pseudogene TRBV3-2) and TRBJ1-1; 10 bases line up with TRBD1. In germline, CDR1 is LGHDT, CDR2 YNNKEL (reference sequence). The CDR3 is made up of 14 amino acids. Trimming removed 4 bases from V and 5 bases from J; junction bases left unmatched: 4.

This chain joins TRBV5-8 and TRBJ1-3, with TRBD1 matching over 8 bases. V was clipped by 4 bases and J by 5 bases; unmatched bases: 8. The CDR3 runs to 15 residues. CDR1 and CDR2 from the germline V gene are SGHTS and YDEGEE. This CDR3 reads CASSLPGQGRNTIYF. In DNA, the CDR3 is TGTGCCAGCAGCCTCCCCGGACAGGGAAGAAACACCATATATTTT.